Following are 8 T cell receptor beta chains from one sample sequenced in a study. TCRdb reprocessed the RT-PCR reads via MiXCR and lists one record per CDR3 protein. The profile shows around 700,000 distinct CDR3 sequences, about 14% of them singletons. Sequencing input: memory CD4+ T cells from blood. Receptor source: a female donor in good health, serving as a healthy control.

This clonotype was counted between two and nine times. This rearrangement joins TRBV29-1 to TRBJ1-4, with D tentatively TRBD1 (6 bases). CDR1 is SQVTM and CDR2 is ANQGSEA in the germline V gene. The CDR3 length is 12 residues. Trimming took 7 bases from V and 7 from J, leaving 13 bases between them. DNA of the CDR3: TGCAGCGCCGGAGGGGGTTTTGAAAAACTGTTTTTT. It translates to CSAGGGFEKLFF.

CDR3 DNA: TGCAGTGCTAGAGATGGTAGAACGGCGAACACTGAAGCTTTCTTT. It encodes CSARDGRTANTEAFF. The genes are TRBV20-1 and TRBJ1-1; no definite D call. Germline CDR1 reads DFQATT; CDR2 reads SNEGSKA (reference sequence). The CDR3 consists of 15 residues. V was trimmed by 0 bases and J by 1 base, leaving 12 bases between them.

This clonotype appeared many times. The CDR3 region is CASSFQSTDTQYF. CDR3 nucleotides: TGTGCCAGCAGCTTTCAGAGCACAGATACGCAGTATTTT. The V and J genes are TRBV5-6 and TRBJ2-3; D is undetermined. In germline, CDR1 is SGHDT, CDR2 YYEEEE. The V end lost 2 bases, the J end lost 0 bases, and 4 bases lay between the germline ends. CDR3 length: 13 residues.

The table lists this clonotype with many counts. The gene calls are TRBV5-1 and TRBJ1-1; unclear D gene. The CDR3 has 13 amino acids. Germline V lookup: CDR1 SGHRS, CDR2 YFSETQ. V was trimmed by 6 bases and J by 0 bases, leaving 9 bases between them. As DNA, the CDR3 is TGCGCCAGCAACGATCTTATGAACACTGAAGCTTTCTTT. Translation gives CASNDLMNTEAFF.

This clonotype showed up just a few times. The CDR3 loop reads CATSDATFSGGATDTQYF. The CDR3 nucleotides read TGTGCCACCAGTGACGCTACCTTTAGCGGAGGAGCCACAGATACGCAGTATTTT. The chain couples TRBV24-1 to TRBJ2-3; tentative D call: TRBD2 (6 bases). Germline V gives CDR1 KGHDR, CDR2 SFDVKD. The ends were cut back, 4 bases at V and 2 bases at J, with 21 bases in the middle. The CDR3 covers 18 residues.

This chain connects TRBV11-2 to TRBJ1-2, with 10 bases aligning to TRBD1. The CDR3 length is 15 residues. The ends lost 2 bases at V and 6 bases at J; junction bases unmatched: 6. CDR1 is SGHAT, CDR2 FQNNGV, per germline. The CDR3 loop reads CASSLLTGTGDGYTF. The CDR3 DNA is TGTGCCAGCAGCTTATTGACCGGGACAGGGGATGGCTACACCTTC.

In this sample, this clonotype turned up many times. The V gene is TRBV12-3 or TRBV12-4, the J gene TRBJ1-1; 7 positions match TRBD1. The trim removed 4 bases at V and 4 bases at J, leaving 6 bases unmatched. This CDR3 contains 14 residues. In DNA, the CDR3 is TGTGCCAGCAGTTCACAGGGGCTGGGCACTGAAGCTTTCTTT. It encodes CASSSQGLGTEAFF.

This clonotype was detected many times. The chain is built from TRBV6-2 or TRBV6-3 and TRBJ2-1; TRBD2 might be the D (5 bases). This CDR3 comprises 14 residues. CDR1 and CDR2 (germline): MNHEY, SVGEGT. V lost 5 bases and J 15 bases, leaving 23 bases between the germline ends. The CDR3 sequence is CASSPNAGIERWFF. Written as DNA, the CDR3 is TGTGCCAGCAGTCCTAATGCGGGCATAGAAAGATGGTTCTTC.